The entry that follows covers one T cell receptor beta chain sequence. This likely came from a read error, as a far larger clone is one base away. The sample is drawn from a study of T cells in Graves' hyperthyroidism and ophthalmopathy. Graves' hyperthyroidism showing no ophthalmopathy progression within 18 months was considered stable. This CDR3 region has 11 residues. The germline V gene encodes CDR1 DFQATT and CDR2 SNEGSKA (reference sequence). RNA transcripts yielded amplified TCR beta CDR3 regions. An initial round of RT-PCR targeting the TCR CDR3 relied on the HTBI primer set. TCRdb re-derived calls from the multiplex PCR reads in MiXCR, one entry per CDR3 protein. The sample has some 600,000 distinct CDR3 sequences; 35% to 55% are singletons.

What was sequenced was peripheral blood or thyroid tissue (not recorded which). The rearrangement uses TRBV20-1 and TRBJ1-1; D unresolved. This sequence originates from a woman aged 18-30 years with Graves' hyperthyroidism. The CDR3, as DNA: TGCAGTGCTAGAGGGAACACTGAAGCTTCCTTT. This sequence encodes CSARGNTEASF.